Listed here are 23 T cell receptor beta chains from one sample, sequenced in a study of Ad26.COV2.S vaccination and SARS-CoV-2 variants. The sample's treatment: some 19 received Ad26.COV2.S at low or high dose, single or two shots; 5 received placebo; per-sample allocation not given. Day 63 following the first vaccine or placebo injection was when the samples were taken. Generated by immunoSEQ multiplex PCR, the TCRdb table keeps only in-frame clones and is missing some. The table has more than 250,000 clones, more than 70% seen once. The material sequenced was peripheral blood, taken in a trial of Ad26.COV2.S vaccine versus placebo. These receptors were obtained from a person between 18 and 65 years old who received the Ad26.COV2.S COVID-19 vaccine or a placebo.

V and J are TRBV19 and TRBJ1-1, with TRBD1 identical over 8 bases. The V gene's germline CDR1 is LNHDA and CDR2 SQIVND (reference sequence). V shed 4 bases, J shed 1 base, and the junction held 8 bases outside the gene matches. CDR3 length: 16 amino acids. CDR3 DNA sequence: TGTGCCAGTAGTACCCCGCGGACAGGGTCGAACACTGAAGCTTTCTTT. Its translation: CASSTPRTGSNTEAFF.

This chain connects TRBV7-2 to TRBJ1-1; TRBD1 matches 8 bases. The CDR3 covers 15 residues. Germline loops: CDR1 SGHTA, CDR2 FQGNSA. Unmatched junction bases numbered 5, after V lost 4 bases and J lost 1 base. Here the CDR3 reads CASSSSGTGNTEAFF. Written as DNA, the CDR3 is TGTGCCAGCAGCTCCTCCGGGACAGGGAACACTGAAGCTTTCTTT. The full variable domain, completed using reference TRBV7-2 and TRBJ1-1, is GAGVSQSPSNKVTEKGKDVELRCDPISGHTALYWYRQSLGQGLEFLIYFQGNSAPDKSGLPSDRFSAERTGGSVSTLTIQRTQQEDSAVYLCASSSSGTGNTEAFFGQGTRLTVV.

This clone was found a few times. CDR3 DNA sequence: TGTGCCAGCAGTGGCAGGAGCACTGAAGCTTTCTTT. Its protein is CASSGRSTEAFF. V and J are TRBV25-1 and TRBJ1-1; D not certain. The CDR3 has 12 amino acids. Germline V gene sequence: CDR1 MGHDK, CDR2 SYGVNS. V was cut by 4 bases and J by 4 bases, with 7 bases left in between.

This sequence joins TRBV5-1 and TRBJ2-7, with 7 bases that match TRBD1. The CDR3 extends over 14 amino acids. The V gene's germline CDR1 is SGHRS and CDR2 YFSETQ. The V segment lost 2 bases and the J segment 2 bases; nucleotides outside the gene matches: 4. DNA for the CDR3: TGCGCCAGCAGCTTACGCCAGGGGGCCTACGAGCAGTACTTC. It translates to CASSLRQGAYEQYF.

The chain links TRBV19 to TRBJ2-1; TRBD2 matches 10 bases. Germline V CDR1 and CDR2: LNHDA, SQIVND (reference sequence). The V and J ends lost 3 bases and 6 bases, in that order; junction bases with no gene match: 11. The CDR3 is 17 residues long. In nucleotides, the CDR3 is TGTGCCAGTAGTATTGCTAGCGGGGGCCGCACGGGCAATGAGCAGTTCTTC. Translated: CASSIASGGRTGNEQFF.

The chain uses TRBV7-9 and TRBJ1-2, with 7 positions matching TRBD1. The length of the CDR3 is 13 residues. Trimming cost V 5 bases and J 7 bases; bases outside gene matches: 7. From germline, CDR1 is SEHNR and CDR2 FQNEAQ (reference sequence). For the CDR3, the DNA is TGTGCCAGCAGCCGGGGACAGACGGTTGGCTACACCTTC. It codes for CASSRGQTVGYTF.

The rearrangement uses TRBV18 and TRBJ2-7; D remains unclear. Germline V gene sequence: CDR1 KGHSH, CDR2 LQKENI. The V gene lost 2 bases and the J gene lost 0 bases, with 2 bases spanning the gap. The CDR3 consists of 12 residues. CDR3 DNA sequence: TGTGCCAGCTCACCAGCCTCCTACGAGCAGTACTTC. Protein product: CASSPASYEQYF.

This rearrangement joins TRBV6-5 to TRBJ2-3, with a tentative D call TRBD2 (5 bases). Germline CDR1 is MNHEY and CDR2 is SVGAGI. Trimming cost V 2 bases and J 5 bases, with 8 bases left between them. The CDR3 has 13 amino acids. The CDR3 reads CASSYQAGDTQYF. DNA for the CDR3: TGTGCCAGCAGTTACCAGGCGGGAGATACGCAGTATTTT.

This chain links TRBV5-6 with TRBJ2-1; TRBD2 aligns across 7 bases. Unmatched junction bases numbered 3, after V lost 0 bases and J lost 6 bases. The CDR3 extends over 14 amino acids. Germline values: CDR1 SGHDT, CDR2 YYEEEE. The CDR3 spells CASSLGGGSNEQFF. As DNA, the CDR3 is TGTGCCAGCAGCTTGGGCGGGGGTAGCAATGAGCAGTTCTTC.

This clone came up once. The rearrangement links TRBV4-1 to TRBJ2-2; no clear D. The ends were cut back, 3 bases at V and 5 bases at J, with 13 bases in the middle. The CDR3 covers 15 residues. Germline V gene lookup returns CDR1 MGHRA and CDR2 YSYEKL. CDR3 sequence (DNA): TGCGCCAGCAGCCATATCGCGAAATCGACCGGGGAGCTGTTTTTT. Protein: CASSHIAKSTGELFF.

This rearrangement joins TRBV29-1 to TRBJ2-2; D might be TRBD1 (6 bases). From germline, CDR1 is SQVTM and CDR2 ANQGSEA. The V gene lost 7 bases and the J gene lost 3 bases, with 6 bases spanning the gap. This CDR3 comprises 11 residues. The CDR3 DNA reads TGCAGCGCAGGGGACACCGGGGAGCTGTTTTTT. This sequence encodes CSAGDTGELFF.

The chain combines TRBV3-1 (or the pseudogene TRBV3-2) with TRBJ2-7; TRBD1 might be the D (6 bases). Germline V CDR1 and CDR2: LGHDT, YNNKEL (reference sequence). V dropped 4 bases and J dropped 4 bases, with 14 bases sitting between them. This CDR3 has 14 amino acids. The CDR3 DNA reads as TGTGCCAGCAGCCTGACCAGGGGACCATACGAGCAGTACTTC. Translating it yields CASSLTRGPYEQYF.

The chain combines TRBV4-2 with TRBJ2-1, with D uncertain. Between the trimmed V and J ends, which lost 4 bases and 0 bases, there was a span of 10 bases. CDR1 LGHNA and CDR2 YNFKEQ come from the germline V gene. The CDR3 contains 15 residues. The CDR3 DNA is TGTGCCAGCAGCCCAACGGCCGGCTCCTACAATGAGCAGTTCTTC. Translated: CASSPTAGSYNEQFF.

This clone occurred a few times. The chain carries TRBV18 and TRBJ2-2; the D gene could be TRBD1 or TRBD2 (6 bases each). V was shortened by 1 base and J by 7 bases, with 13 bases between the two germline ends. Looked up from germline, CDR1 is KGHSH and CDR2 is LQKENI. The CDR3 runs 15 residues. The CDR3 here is CASSPRGADGGELFF. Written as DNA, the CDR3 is TGTGCCAGCTCACCACGGGGGGCCGACGGCGGGGAGCTGTTTTTT.

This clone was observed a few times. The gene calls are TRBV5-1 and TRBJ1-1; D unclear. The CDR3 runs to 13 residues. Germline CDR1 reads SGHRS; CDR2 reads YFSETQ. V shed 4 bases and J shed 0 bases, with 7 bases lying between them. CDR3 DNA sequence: TGCGCCAGCAGCGAGGGTATGAACACTGAAGCTTTCTTT. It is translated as CASSEGMNTEAFF.

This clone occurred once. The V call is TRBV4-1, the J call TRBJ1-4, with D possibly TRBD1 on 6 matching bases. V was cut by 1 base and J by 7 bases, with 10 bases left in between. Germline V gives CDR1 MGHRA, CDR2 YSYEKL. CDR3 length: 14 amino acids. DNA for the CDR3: TGCGCCAGCAGCCAAGGGGGGGCGGGTGAAAAACTGTTTTTT. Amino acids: CASSQGGAGEKLFF.

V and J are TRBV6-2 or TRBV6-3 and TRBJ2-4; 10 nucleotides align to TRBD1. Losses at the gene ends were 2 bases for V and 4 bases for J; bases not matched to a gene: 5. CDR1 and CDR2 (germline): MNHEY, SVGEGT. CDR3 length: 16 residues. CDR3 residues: CASSYRDRGAKNIQYF. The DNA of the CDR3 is TGTGCCAGCAGTTACCGGGACAGGGGTGCAAAAAACATTCAGTACTTC.

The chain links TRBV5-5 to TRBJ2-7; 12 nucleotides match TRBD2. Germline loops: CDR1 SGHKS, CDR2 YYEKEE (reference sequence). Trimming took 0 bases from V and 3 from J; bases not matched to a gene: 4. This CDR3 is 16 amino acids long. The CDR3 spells CASSLGQTSGSYEQYF. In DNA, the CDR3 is TGTGCCAGCAGCTTGGGCCAGACTAGCGGGAGCTACGAGCAGTACTTC.

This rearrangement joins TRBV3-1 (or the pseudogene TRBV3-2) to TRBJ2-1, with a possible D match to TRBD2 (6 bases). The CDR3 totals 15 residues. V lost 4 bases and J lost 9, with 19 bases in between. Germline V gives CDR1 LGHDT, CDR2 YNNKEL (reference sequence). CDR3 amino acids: CASSPIGGDYGEQFF. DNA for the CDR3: TGTGCCAGCAGCCCGATAGGCGGGGATTATGGTGAGCAGTTCTTC.

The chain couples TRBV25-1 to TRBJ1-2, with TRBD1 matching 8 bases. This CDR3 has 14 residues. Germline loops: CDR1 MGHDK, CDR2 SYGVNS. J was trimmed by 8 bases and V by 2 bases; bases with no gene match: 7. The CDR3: CASSETGGGSGYTF. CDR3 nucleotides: TGTGCCAGCAGTGAAACAGGGGGAGGTTCCGGCTACACCTTC.

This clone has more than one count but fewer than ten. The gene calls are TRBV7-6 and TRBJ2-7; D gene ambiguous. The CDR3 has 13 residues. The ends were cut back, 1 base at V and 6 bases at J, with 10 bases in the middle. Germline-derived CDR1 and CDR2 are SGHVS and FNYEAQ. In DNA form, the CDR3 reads TGTGCCAGCAGCTTAGGTGCCATCTCCGAGCAGTACTTC. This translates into CASSLGAISEQYF.

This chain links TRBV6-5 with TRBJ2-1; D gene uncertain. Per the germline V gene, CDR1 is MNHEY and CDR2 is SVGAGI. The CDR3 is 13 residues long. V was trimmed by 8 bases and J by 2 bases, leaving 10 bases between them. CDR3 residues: CASERSAYNEQFF. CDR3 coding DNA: TGTGCCAGCGAGAGGTCGGCCTACAATGAGCAGTTCTTC.

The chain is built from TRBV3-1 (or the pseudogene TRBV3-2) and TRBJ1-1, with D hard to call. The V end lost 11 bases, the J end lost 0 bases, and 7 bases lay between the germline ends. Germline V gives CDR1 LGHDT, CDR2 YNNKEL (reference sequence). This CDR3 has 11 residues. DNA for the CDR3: TGTGCCTGCTCCATGAACACTGAAGCTTTCTTT. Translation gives CACSMNTEAFF.